This TCR beta chain was sequenced in a study of T cells after yellow fever vaccination. Whole-study findings and limits: Detected again after the booster were most primary-vaccination clones, at nearly 97% CD4 and 80% to 90% CD8. On re-exposure, the response was weaker but peaked faster, at day 5 versus 15.

V shed 7 bases, J shed 5 bases, and the junction held 8 bases outside the gene matches. CDR3 length: 17 residues. Germline V gene lookup returns CDR1 LNHDA and CDR2 SQIVND (reference sequence). Worth noting for this clonotype: Its target is unknown.

MiXCR was run by TCRdb on the 5' RACE reads, yielding one entry per CDR3 protein. Among under 300,000 distinct CDR3 sequences listed, about 7% were seen once. This TCR came from a man aged 25 to 40 who received the YFV17D yellow fever vaccine. V and J are TRBV19 and TRBJ2-1; TRBD2 agrees at 16 bases. The sequencing used CD4+ T cells sorted from PBMCs, collected on the day of the yellow fever booster vaccination. The CDR3 sequence is CASTGTSGRAYNNEQFF. CDR3 DNA: TGTGCCAGTACCGGGACTAGCGGGAGGGCCTATAACAATGAGCAGTTCTTC.